Shown below are 24 T cell receptor beta chains from a single sample sequenced in a study of shared clonotypes between healthy human individuals (dated by TCRdb to 2019 to 2021). Libraries were made using the immunoSEQ multiplex PCR assay. TCRdb provides this immuneACCESS table in a form limited to in-frame rearrangements. Some clones are lacking; in checked studies, under half of them reflect an unresolved V gene, and why the rest are absent is not known. This sample lists approximately 1,500,000 clones; approximately 97% were detected once. More than 0.9% of the sample is taken by the ten largest. The sample consisted of naive CD4+ T cells sorted from blood. The sample's cell subset or site label, in plain terms: CD45RA+ positively selected. The receptors were sampled from a man aged 25-45 years in good health.

This chain links TRBV27 with TRBJ2-1, with 12 bases matching TRBD2. CDR1 and CDR2 from the germline V gene are MNHEY and SMNVEV (reference sequence). CDR3 length equals 16 residues. The V and J ends lost 5 bases and 4 bases, in that order; junction bases with no gene match: 6. CDR3 sequence: CASSRGLAGRYNEQFF. In DNA form, the CDR3 reads TGTGCCAGCAGTAGGGGACTAGCGGGTAGATACAATGAGCAGTTCTTC.

This sequence joins TRBV30 and TRBJ2-1; 12 bases are a match to TRBD1. The trim removed 4 bases at V and 6 bases at J, leaving 4 bases unmatched. CDR3 length: 14 residues. CDR1 is GTSNPN and CDR2 is SVGIG in the germline V gene (reference sequence). The CDR3 loop reads CAWIAGQGANEQFF. The CDR3 DNA reads as TGTGCCTGGATAGCGGGACAGGGGGCCAATGAGCAGTTCTTC.

V is TRBV25-1 and J is TRBJ2-3; D may be TRBD2 (5 bases). V was cut by 5 bases and J by 5 bases, with 11 bases left in between. Germline V gives CDR1 MGHDK, CDR2 SYGVNS. The CDR3 extends over 13 amino acids. CDR3 DNA: TGTGCCAGCAGTAGCGGAGCCGTAGATACGCAGTATTTT. It translates to CASSSGAVDTQYF.

The chain carries TRBV28 and TRBJ2-3; 7 nucleotides agree with TRBD2. The CDR3 runs to 15 residues. From germline, CDR1 is MDHEN and CDR2 SYDVKM. V lost 9 bases to trimming and J lost 3 bases; unmatched junction nucleotides: 12. CDR3 sequence reads: CASFRREISTDTQYF. CDR3 DNA sequence: TGTGCCAGTTTTAGGCGGGAGATATCAACAGATACGCAGTATTTT.

This chain connects TRBV5-1 to TRBJ2-7; 10 nucleotides agree with TRBD2. V trimming: 2 bases; J trimming: 2 bases; junction bases outside the gene matches: 13. Germline lookup yields CDR1 SGHRS and CDR2 YFSETQ. The CDR3 consists of 18 residues. CDR3 amino acids: CASSFRTVAGGVAYEQYF. DNA of the CDR3: TGCGCCAGCAGCTTCCGGACAGTAGCGGGAGGTGTTGCCTACGAGCAGTACTTC.

V gene TRBV9 combines with J gene TRBJ2-1, with a weak D call TRBD1 (5 bases). Germline CDR1 is SGDLS and CDR2 is YYNGEE. Trimming stripped 3 bases from V and 2 bases from J, with 12 bases between. This CDR3 is built from 15 residues. The CDR3 DNA is TGTGCCAGCAGCGCCGCATCCAGGGCCTACAATGAGCAGTTCTTC. Translation gives CASSAASRAYNEQFF.

Concerning this clone: Other DNA variants within this sample encode the same CDR3. The chain has TRBV7-2 and TRBJ2-7, with D uncertain. Germline-derived CDR1 and CDR2 are SGHTA and FQGNSA. The CDR3 is 14 residues long. V lost 1 base and J lost 0, with 7 bases in between. In DNA, the CDR3 is TGTGCCAGCAGCTTAGGACCAAACTCCTACGAGCAGTACTTC. It yields the protein CASSLGPNSYEQYF. Based on the CDR3 plus reference TRBV7-2 and TRBJ2-7, the full variable domain is GAGVSQSPSNKVTEKGKDVELRCDPISGHTALYWYRQSLGQGLEFLIYFQGNSAPDKSGLPSDRFSAERTGGSVSTLTIQRTQQEDSAVYLCASSLGPNSYEQYFGPGTRLTVT.

The rearrangement uses TRBV5-1 and TRBJ1-2, with D maybe TRBD1 (6 bases). V dropped 4 bases and J dropped 1 base, with 11 bases sitting between them. The germline V gene encodes CDR1 SGHRS and CDR2 YFSETQ. CDR3 length: 14 residues. The CDR3 here is CASSTDRSNYGYTF. CDR3 nucleotides: TGCGCCAGCAGCACCGACAGGAGTAACTATGGCTACACCTTC.

This sequence joins TRBV11-2 and TRBJ2-3; the D gene is possibly TRBD2 (5 bases). Germline V CDR1 and CDR2: SGHAT, FQNNGV. CDR3 length: 16 amino acids. Trimming removed 5 bases from V and 3 bases from J, with 18 bases in between. CDR3 nucleotides: TGTGCCAGCAGCCAGACGCCTACCCGGGGAACAGATACGCAGTATTTT. Translation: CASSQTPTRGTDTQYF.

This sequence joins TRBV5-6 and TRBJ1-2; D gene ambiguous. V was shortened by 2 bases and J by 7 bases, with 9 bases between the two germline ends. Germline V lookup: CDR1 SGHDT, CDR2 YYEEEE. The CDR3 is made up of 12 amino acids. CDR3 sequence: CASSFFHAGYTF. The CDR3, as DNA: TGTGCCAGCAGCTTCTTCCACGCTGGCTACACCTTC.

The chain combines TRBV18 with TRBJ2-5, with TRBD2 as a possible D gene (6 bases). The CDR3 totals 16 residues. V lost 2 bases to trimming and J lost 1 base, with 14 bases between them. Germline assignment: CDR1 KGHSH and CDR2 LQKENI. CDR3 DNA sequence: TGTGCCAGCTCACCAATATTAACTAGCTTCCAAGAGACCCAGTACTTC. Its protein product is CASSPILTSFQETQYF.

This chain uses TRBV7-3 with TRBJ2-3, with D tentatively TRBD2 (6 bases). CDR3 length equals 17 residues. Germline CDR1 and CDR2: SGHTA and FQGTGA. The V gene lost 1 base and the J gene lost 5 bases, with 19 bases spanning the gap. This CDR3 is CASSLIHGIRGGDTQYF. The CDR3 bases are TGTGCCAGCAGCTTAATTCATGGCATACGGGGAGGAGATACGCAGTATTTT.

The chain carries TRBV10-3 and TRBJ1-2; the D is unclear. This CDR3 comprises 12 residues. V dropped 10 bases and J dropped 4 bases, with 13 bases sitting between them. The V gene's germline CDR1 is ENHRY and CDR2 SYGVKD. CDR3 nucleotide sequence: TGTGCCACCCAAACCGCCGGCTATGGCTACACCTTC. It encodes CATQTAGYGYTF.

The chain has TRBV19 and TRBJ2-3; weak D call: TRBD2 (5 bases). With 4 bases removed from V and 0 bases from J, the gap between germline ends came to 14 bases. The CDR3 contains 16 residues. CDR1 and CDR2 from the germline V gene are LNHDA and SQIVND (reference sequence). CDR3 nucleotides: TGTGCCAGTAGTAATGGAGCGGCCCCTAGCACAGATACGCAGTATTTT. Amino acids: CASSNGAAPSTDTQYF.

This chain uses TRBV11-2 with TRBJ1-2; a possible D gene is TRBD1 (6 bases). The CDR3 is 13 amino acids. Trimming stripped 5 bases from V and 11 bases from J, with 18 bases between. CDR1 and CDR2 from the germline V gene are SGHAT and FQNNGV. The CDR3 sequence is CASSPGQIWSYTF. CDR3 coding DNA: TGTGCCAGCAGCCCAGGACAGATCTGGAGTTACACCTTC.

The rearrangement joins TRBV10-2 to TRBJ2-7; the D is unclear. V lost 5 bases, J lost 9 bases, and 11 bases lay in between. There are 11 residues in the CDR3. Germline V gene lookup returns CDR1 WSHSY and CDR2 SAAADI. The CDR3 spells CASSPTTPQYF. As DNA, the CDR3 is TGCGCCAGCAGTCCGACGACACCGCAGTACTTC.

The V and J genes are TRBV9 and TRBJ2-5, with 8 bases identical to TRBD1. J was trimmed by 2 bases and V by 3 bases; bases with no gene match: 6. The CDR3 contains 15 residues. Germline V gene sequence: CDR1 SGDLS, CDR2 YYNGEE. The CDR3 loop reads CASSAVTGEQETQYF. The CDR3 DNA follows: TGTGCCAGCAGCGCGGTGACAGGGGAGCAAGAGACCCAGTACTTC.

V gene TRBV27 combines with J gene TRBJ2-5; D tentatively reads TRBD1 or TRBD2 (7 bases each). Trimming shortened V by 5 bases and J by 5 bases, and 18 bases separated the two germline ends. Germline CDR1 reads MNHEY; CDR2 reads SMNVEV (reference sequence). This CDR3 has 15 amino acids. In nucleotides, the CDR3 is TGTGCCAGCAGTCAAAGCAGGGGGGGTTGGGAGACCCAGTACTTC. Translating it yields CASSQSRGGWETQYF.

The table lists this clone with a count of one. Here the CDR3 reads CASRPDRGGNEQFF. CDR3 in DNA: TGTGCCAGCAGACCAGACCGGGGGGGCAATGAGCAGTTCTTC. The genes are TRBV27 and TRBJ2-1, with 8 bases fitting TRBD2. Per germline, CDR1 MNHEY and CDR2 SMNVEV (reference sequence). J was trimmed by 6 bases and V by 6 bases; bases with no gene match: 7. There are 14 residues in the CDR3.

The V and J genes are TRBV10-2 and TRBJ2-3; weak D call: TRBD1 (5 bases). Trimming pared 5 bases from V and 6 bases from J, leaving 12 bases between. From germline, CDR1 is WSHSY and CDR2 SAAADI. The CDR3 runs 13 residues. CDR3 protein: CASSLTARDTQYF. The CDR3 nucleotides are TGCGCCAGCAGTCTGACAGCACGGGATACGCAGTATTTT.

The chain is built from TRBV7-2 and TRBJ2-7; D could derive from TRBD1 or TRBD2 (5 bases each). Trimming removed 1 base at V and 6 bases at J, with 10 bases between. CDR1 and CDR2 (germline): SGHTA, FQGNSA. The CDR3 length is 13 residues. For the CDR3, the DNA is TGTGCCAGCAGCTTAGTGGGACGGCGCGAGCAGTACTTC. As protein: CASSLVGRREQYF.

This chain links TRBV7-3 with TRBJ1-1, with D perhaps matching TRBD1 (5 bases). CDR1 and CDR2 (germline): SGHTA, FQGTGA. V was trimmed by 4 bases and J by 4 bases, leaving 13 bases between them. The CDR3 is 14 amino acids. Here the CDR3 reads CASSSNPGGTEAFF. Written as DNA, the CDR3 is TGTGCCAGCAGCTCAAACCCGGGGGGCACTGAAGCTTTCTTT.

The genes are TRBV5-6 and TRBJ2-7; 12 positions agree with TRBD2. CDR1 SGHDT and CDR2 YYEEEE come from the germline V gene. The CDR3 is 16 residues long. Losses at the gene ends were 4 bases for V and 7 bases for J; bases not matched to a gene: 12. CDR3 protein: CASSRGLAGIRREQYF. The CDR3 region has the DNA TGTGCCAGCAGCAGAGGACTAGCGGGGATCCGGCGGGAGCAGTACTTC.

The gene calls are TRBV7-2 and TRBJ2-3, with 11 bases fitting TRBD2. V gave up 4 bases and J gave up 6 bases; unmatched junction bases: 9. The germline CDR1 and CDR2 sequences are SGHTA and FQGNSA. This CDR3 has 16 residues. The CDR3 is CASSSHSGRVGDTQYF. Here the CDR3 DNA reads TGTGCCAGCAGCTCCCATAGCGGGAGGGTCGGTGATACGCAGTATTTT. The full variable domain, with the rest looked up from reference TRBV7-2 and TRBJ2-3, is GAGVSQSPSNKVTEKGKDVELRCDPISGHTALYWYRQSLGQGLEFLIYFQGNSAPDKSGLPSDRFSAERTGGSVSTLTIQRTQQEDSAVYLCASSSHSGRVGDTQYFGPGTRLTVL.